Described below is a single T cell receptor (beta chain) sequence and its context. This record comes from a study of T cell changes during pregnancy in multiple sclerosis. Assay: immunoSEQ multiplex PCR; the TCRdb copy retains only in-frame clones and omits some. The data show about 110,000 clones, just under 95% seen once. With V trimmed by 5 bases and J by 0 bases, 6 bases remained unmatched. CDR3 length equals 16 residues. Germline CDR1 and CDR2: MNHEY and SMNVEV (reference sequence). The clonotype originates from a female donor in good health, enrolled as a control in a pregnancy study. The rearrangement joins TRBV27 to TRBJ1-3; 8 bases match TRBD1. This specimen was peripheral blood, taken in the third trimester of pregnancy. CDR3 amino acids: CASSPRTGYSGNTIYF. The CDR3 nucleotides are TGTGCCAGCAGTCCGCGGACAGGGTACTCTGGAAACACCATATATTTT.